This TCR beta chain is from a study of shared clonotypes between healthy human individuals. Across the whole study: Donors were two women and a few men aged 18 to 49.

Terminally differentiated effector memory CD45RA+ cells were excluded from the naive CD8 cells, which were CD45RO-negative and positively selected for CCR7. All donors qualified as healthy HIV-negative adults and had experienced no recent acute infections or vaccinations. The CDR3 consists of 14 residues. Deletions cut 0 bases from V and 2 bases from J, with 8 bases between. The germline V gene encodes CDR1 MNHNY and CDR2 SVGAGI (reference sequence). As originally analysed: As immunoSEQ supplied junction-only sequences (without quality scores), filtering differed. Assay: immunoSEQ multiplex PCR; the TCRdb copy retains only in-frame clones and omits some. V, J and clone size are taken as reported in that table, and D and trimming were inferred from the DNA itself. The data show about 2 million clones, approximately 95% seen once.

The V and J genes are TRBV6-6 and TRBJ2-7; no clear D gene. Sequencing was done on a sample of naive CD8+ T cells sorted from blood. The source of this sequence is a man in his late teens or twenties in good health. The CDR3 nucleotides read TGTGCCAGCAGTTACTCGGTACCCACCTACGAGCAGTACTTC. Its translation: CASSYSVPTYEQYF.